The rows below give T cell receptor beta chains drawn from one sample of a study of vaccination and CD4 T cells after COVID-19. Antigen specificity for these receptors is unknown. TCRdb re-derived calls from the PCR reads in MiXCR, one entry per CDR3 protein. The table has under 20,000 distinct CDR3 sequences, 54% seen once. The sample consisted of CD4+ T cells from blood, cultured in vitro. These receptor sequences come from a human donor who had recovered from COVID-19. Both conserved end residues are part of each CDR3. The D gene is left open where the match is weak. Size values are once, few and many counts, or a class for expanded clones, and some rows have none.

v_call: TRBV10-3
clone_size: few
d_call: TRBD1
j_call: TRBJ1-1
cdr3_aa: CAISESGQDNTEAFF
cdr3_nt: TGTGCCATCAGTGAGTCGGGACAGGACAACACTGAAGCTTTCTTT

v_call: TRBV27
clone_size: -
d_call: -
j_call: TRBJ1-2
cdr3_aa: CASSSPGETRGYTF
cdr3_nt: TGTGCCAGCAGTTCCCCAGGGGAAACTCGGGGCTACACCTTC

v_call: TRBV6-4
clone_size: few
d_call: TRBD2
j_call: TRBJ2-3
cdr3_aa: CASSAQGQGRWTSGRGGTDTQYF
cdr3_nt: TGTGCCAGCAGTGCCCAGGGACAGGGGAGGTGGACTAGCGGGAGGGGCGGGACAGATACGCAGTATTTT

v_call: TRBV20-1
clone_size: -
d_call: TRBD1
j_call: TRBJ1-5
cdr3_aa: CSASQQGVGQPQHF
cdr3_nt: TGCAGTGCTAGTCAACAGGGGGTGGGTCAGCCCCAGCATTTT

v_call: TRBV6-2/TRBV6-3
clone_size: -
d_call: -
j_call: TRBJ1-2
cdr3_aa: CASRGEAIKNYGYTF
cdr3_nt: TGTGCCAGCCGGGGAGAGGCCATTAAGAACTATGGCTACACCTTC

v_call: TRBV6-5
clone_size: -
d_call: TRBD1
j_call: TRBJ1-2
cdr3_aa: CASSYSKGRGQGPPGDGYTF
cdr3_nt: TGTGCCAGCAGTTACTCGAAGGGTAGAGGACAGGGGCCGCCCGGGGATGGCTACACCTTC

v_call: TRBV20-1
clone_size: few
d_call: TRBD2
j_call: TRBJ2-7
cdr3_aa: CSARSLAGVYEQYF
cdr3_nt: TGCAGTGCTAGAAGCCTAGCGGGAGTCTACGAGCAGTACTTC

v_call: TRBV27
clone_size: -
d_call: -
j_call: TRBJ1-2
cdr3_aa: CASSLVTGSAYGYTF
cdr3_nt: TGTGCCAGCAGTTTAGTAACAGGGAGTGCCTATGGCTACACCTTC

v_call: TRBV19
clone_size: -
d_call: TRBD1
j_call: TRBJ1-1
cdr3_aa: CASSRDSNTEAFF
cdr3_nt: TGTGCCAGTAGTAGGGACAGTAACACTGAAGCTTTCTTT

v_call: TRBV15
clone_size: -
d_call: -
j_call: TRBJ1-5
cdr3_aa: CATSRDRGVQPRHF
cdr3_nt: TGTGCCACCAGCAGAGATAGGGGCGTACAGCCCCGGCATTTT

v_call: TRBV7-2
clone_size: few
d_call: TRBD2
j_call: TRBJ2-7
cdr3_aa: CASRKGLAGEFEQYF
cdr3_nt: TGTGCCAGCAGAAAAGGACTAGCGGGAGAGTTCGAGCAGTACTTC

v_call: TRBV27
clone_size: -
d_call: -
j_call: TRBJ1-1
cdr3_aa: CASSLSGGNTEAFF
cdr3_nt: TGTGCCAGCAGTTTATCCGGGGGGAACACTGAAGCTTTCTTT

v_call: TRBV6-1
clone_size: -
d_call: -
j_call: TRBJ1-3
cdr3_aa: CASRLMDSGNTIYF
cdr3_nt: TGTGCCAGCAGATTAATGGACAGTGGAAACACCATATATTTT

v_call: TRBV20-1
clone_size: -
d_call: TRBD1
j_call: TRBJ1-2
cdr3_aa: CSADRDRGHYGYTF
cdr3_nt: TGCAGTGCGGACCGGGACAGGGGGCACTATGGCTACACCTTC

v_call: TRBV7-3
clone_size: -
d_call: TRBD1
j_call: TRBJ2-2
cdr3_aa: CASSLRPTGETGELFF
cdr3_nt: TGTGCCAGCAGCTTAAGGCCGACAGGGGAAACCGGGGAGCTGTTTTTT

v_call: TRBV7-2
clone_size: -
d_call: -
j_call: TRBJ2-1
cdr3_aa: CASSPGLNEQFF
cdr3_nt: TGTGCCAGCAGCCCAGGTCTCAATGAGCAGTTCTTC

v_call: TRBV20-1
clone_size: -
d_call: -
j_call: TRBJ2-3
cdr3_aa: CSARDLRAGAPDTQYF
cdr3_nt: TGCAGTGCTAGAGATCTTCGGGCGGGGGCGCCAGATACGCAGTATTTT

v_call: TRBV6-1
clone_size: -
d_call: TRBD1
j_call: TRBJ2-2
cdr3_aa: CASSHISGTGGYTGELFF
cdr3_nt: TGTGCCAGCAGTCATATCTCCGGGACAGGGGGCTACACCGGGGAGCTGTTTTTT

v_call: TRBV27
clone_size: -
d_call: -
j_call: TRBJ2-3
cdr3_aa: CASSLSGRVRADTQYF
cdr3_nt: TGTGCCAGCAGTTTATCTGGCAGGGTAAGAGCAGATACGCAGTATTTT

v_call: TRBV5-1
clone_size: -
d_call: -
j_call: TRBJ2-5
cdr3_aa: CASSFGSSETQYF
cdr3_nt: TGCGCCAGCAGCTTTGGTAGCAGCGAGACCCAGTACTTC

v_call: TRBV15
clone_size: -
d_call: -
j_call: TRBJ1-1
cdr3_aa: CATSRDLTAEAFF
cdr3_nt: TGTGCCACCAGCAGAGATCTAACGGCGGAAGCTTTCTTT

v_call: TRBV18
clone_size: once
d_call: -
j_call: TRBJ1-1
cdr3_aa: CASTRSEATEAFF
cdr3_nt: TGTGCCAGCACACGTTCGGAGGCCACTGAAGCTTTCTTT

v_call: TRBV20-1
clone_size: -
d_call: TRBD2
j_call: TRBJ2-1
cdr3_aa: CSAFLPGLADNEQFF
cdr3_nt: TGCAGTGCTTTCCTACCGGGACTAGCGGACAATGAGCAGTTCTTC

v_call: TRBV2
clone_size: -
d_call: -
j_call: TRBJ1-2
cdr3_aa: CASSEVTDYGYTF
cdr3_nt: TGTGCCAGCAGTGAGGTAACAGACTATGGCTACACCTTC

v_call: TRBV11-2
clone_size: -
d_call: -
j_call: TRBJ1-1
cdr3_aa: CASRTVIQGGRTEAFF
cdr3_nt: TGTGCCAGCAGGACGGTCATACAGGGAGGGCGCACTGAAGCTTTCTTT

v_call: TRBV6-2/TRBV6-3
clone_size: -
d_call: -
j_call: TRBJ2-7
cdr3_aa: CASSLPRTGGVREQYF
cdr3_nt: TGTGCCAGCAGCCTGCCCCGGACAGGAGGGGTTCGGGAGCAGTACTTC

v_call: TRBV29-1
clone_size: few
d_call: -
j_call: TRBJ1-1
cdr3_aa: CSGGGQYTEAFF
cdr3_nt: TGCAGCGGAGGGGGTCAGTACACTGAAGCTTTCTTT

v_call: TRBV7-9
clone_size: once
d_call: -
j_call: TRBJ2-7
cdr3_aa: CASSLALGGFGYEQYF
cdr3_nt: TGTGCCAGCAGCTTAGCGCTCGGGGGATTCGGATACGAGCAGTACTTC

v_call: TRBV7-7
clone_size: -
d_call: -
j_call: TRBJ2-5
cdr3_aa: CASSLQASETQYF
cdr3_nt: TGTGCCAGCAGCTTACAGGCTAGTGAGACCCAGTACTTC

v_call: TRBV25-1
clone_size: -
d_call: -
j_call: TRBJ1-1
cdr3_aa: CASIGTLNTEAFF
cdr3_nt: TGTGCCAGCATCGGGACATTGAACACTGAAGCTTTCTTT

v_call: TRBV29-1
clone_size: -
d_call: -
j_call: TRBJ2-3
cdr3_aa: CSGGGTLLSDTQYF
cdr3_nt: TGCAGCGGGGGCGGGACGCTCTTGTCAGATACGCAGTATTTT

v_call: TRBV29-1
clone_size: -
d_call: -
j_call: TRBJ1-1
cdr3_aa: CSVELEPEAFF
cdr3_nt: TGCAGCGTTGAACTGGAGCCTGAAGCTTTCTTT

v_call: TRBV6-1
clone_size: few
d_call: TRBD1
j_call: TRBJ1-2
cdr3_aa: CASSELWTGGDGYTF
cdr3_nt: TGTGCCAGCAGTGAATTATGGACAGGGGGCGATGGCTACACCTTC

v_call: TRBV15
clone_size: few
d_call: -
j_call: TRBJ1-1
cdr3_aa: CATSRTPGTSSNTEAFF
cdr3_nt: TGTGCCACCAGCAGAACCCCCGGGACATCCTCGAACACTGAAGCTTTCTTT

v_call: TRBV7-9
clone_size: -
d_call: -
j_call: TRBJ2-2
cdr3_aa: CASSLKVGELFF
cdr3_nt: TGTGCCAGCAGCTTAAAGGTCGGGGAGCTGTTTTTT

v_call: TRBV19
clone_size: -
d_call: TRBD1
j_call: TRBJ1-5
cdr3_aa: CASSNRDRTNQPQHF
cdr3_nt: TGTGCCAGTAGTAACCGGGACAGGACCAATCAGCCCCAGCATTTT

v_call: TRBV2
clone_size: -
d_call: TRBD1
j_call: TRBJ1-2
cdr3_aa: CASSEDRIHGYTF
cdr3_nt: TGTGCCAGCAGTGAGGACAGGATTCATGGCTACACCTTC

v_call: TRBV6-5
clone_size: -
d_call: -
j_call: TRBJ1-6
cdr3_aa: CASSYSKRSPLHF
cdr3_nt: TGTGCCAGCAGTTACTCGAAACGGTCACCCCTCCACTTT

v_call: TRBV2
clone_size: few
d_call: -
j_call: TRBJ1-5
cdr3_aa: CASSPGRNNQPQHF
cdr3_nt: TGTGCCAGCAGTCCCGGACGGAACAATCAGCCCCAGCATTTT

v_call: TRBV20-1
clone_size: -
d_call: -
j_call: TRBJ2-7
cdr3_aa: CSAGDQASYEQYF
cdr3_nt: TGCAGTGCTGGGGACCAAGCCTCCTACGAGCAGTACTTC

v_call: TRBV2
clone_size: -
d_call: TRBD2
j_call: TRBJ2-3
cdr3_aa: CASSDRGGKGTDTQYF
cdr3_nt: TGTGCCAGCAGTGACCGGGGGGGGAAAGGCACAGATACGCAGTATTTT

v_call: TRBV7-2
clone_size: -
d_call: -
j_call: TRBJ2-1
cdr3_aa: CASSLGLLVGEQFF
cdr3_nt: TGTGCCAGCAGCTTAGGGTTACTAGTTGGTGAGCAGTTCTTC

v_call: TRBV5-8
clone_size: -
d_call: TRBD1
j_call: TRBJ2-7
cdr3_aa: CASSPWTGGFHEQYF
cdr3_nt: TGTGCCAGCAGCCCTTGGACAGGGGGGTTCCACGAGCAGTACTTC

v_call: TRBV15
clone_size: -
d_call: -
j_call: TRBJ2-3
cdr3_aa: CATSRGAGTDTQYF
cdr3_nt: TGTGCCACCAGCAGAGGGGCAGGAACAGATACGCAGTATTTT

v_call: TRBV15
clone_size: -
d_call: TRBD2
j_call: TRBJ2-7
cdr3_aa: CATSRPRGLAYYEQYF
cdr3_nt: TGTGCCACCAGCAGACCGAGGGGACTAGCGTACTACGAGCAGTACTTC

v_call: TRBV7-9
clone_size: -
d_call: TRBD1
j_call: TRBJ1-1
cdr3_aa: CASSLDRGQGAFF
cdr3_nt: TGTGCCAGCAGCTTAGACAGGGGGCAAGGAGCTTTCTTT

v_call: TRBV27
clone_size: few
d_call: TRBD1
j_call: TRBJ1-1
cdr3_aa: CASSLGPAGQGRVNTEAFF
cdr3_nt: TGTGCCAGCAGTTTGGGACCCGCGGGACAGGGAAGAGTGAACACTGAAGCTTTCTTT

v_call: TRBV19
clone_size: -
d_call: TRBD2
j_call: TRBJ2-7
cdr3_aa: CASSARGGGGSYEQYF
cdr3_nt: TGTGCCAGTAGTGCCCGGGGGGGAGGAGGCTCCTACGAGCAGTACTTC

v_call: TRBV7-2
clone_size: -
d_call: TRBD2
j_call: TRBJ2-1
cdr3_aa: CASSIAGTYNEQFF
cdr3_nt: TGTGCCAGCAGCATAGCGGGGACCTACAATGAGCAGTTCTTC

v_call: TRBV6-1
clone_size: -
d_call: -
j_call: TRBJ2-1
cdr3_aa: CASSRGVVVEDEQFF
cdr3_nt: TGTGCCAGCAGCCGAGGGGTAGTAGTGGAAGATGAGCAGTTCTTC